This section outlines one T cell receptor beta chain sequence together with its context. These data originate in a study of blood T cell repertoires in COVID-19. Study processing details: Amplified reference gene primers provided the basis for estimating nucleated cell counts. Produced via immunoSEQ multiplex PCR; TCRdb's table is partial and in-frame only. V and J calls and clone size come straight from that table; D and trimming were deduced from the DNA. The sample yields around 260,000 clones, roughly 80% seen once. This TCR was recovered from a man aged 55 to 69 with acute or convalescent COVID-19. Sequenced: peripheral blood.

The CDR3 loop is CASSPTGTGWYEQYF. DNA of the CDR3: TGTGCCAGCAGCCCGACGGGGACAGGGTGGTACGAGCAGTACTTC. The rearrangement uses TRBV9 and TRBJ2-7; 9 bases match TRBD1. V lost 4 bases and J lost 4; bases outside the gene matches: 9. Germline V gene data show CDR1 as SGDLS and CDR2 as YYNGEE. The CDR3 spans 15 residues.